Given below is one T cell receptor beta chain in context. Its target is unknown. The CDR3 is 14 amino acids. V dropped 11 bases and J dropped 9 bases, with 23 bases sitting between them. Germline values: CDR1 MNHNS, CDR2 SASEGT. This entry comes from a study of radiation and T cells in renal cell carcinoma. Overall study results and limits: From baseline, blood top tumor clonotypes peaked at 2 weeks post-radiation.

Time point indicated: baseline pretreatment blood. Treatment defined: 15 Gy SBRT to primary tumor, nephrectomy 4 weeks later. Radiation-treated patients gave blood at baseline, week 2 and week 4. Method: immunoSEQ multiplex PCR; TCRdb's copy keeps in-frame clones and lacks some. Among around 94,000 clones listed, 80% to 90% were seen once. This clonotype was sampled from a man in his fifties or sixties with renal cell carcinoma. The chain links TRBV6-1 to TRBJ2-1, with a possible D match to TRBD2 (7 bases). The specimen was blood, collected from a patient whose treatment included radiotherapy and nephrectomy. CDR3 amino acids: CAGVGTGGGGEQFF. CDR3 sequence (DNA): TGTGCCGGGGTCGGGACGGGAGGAGGGGGTGAGCAGTTCTTC.